The clone carrying this TCR beta chain was recorded many times. What it binds is unknown. They built TCR cDNA with 5'RACE template switching, a step that put in a universal primer site and UMIs. MiXCR, run by TCRdb on the 5' RACE reads, gives a single entry per CDR3 protein. The sample lists about 57,000 distinct CDR3 sequences, less than 8.5% occurring once. This CDR3 has 12 residues. Germline CDR1 SGHVS, CDR2 FNYEAQ. The V end was cut by 3 bases, the J end by 3 bases, with 4 bases between. The sample comes from a study of T cells after yellow fever vaccination. Study observations and caveats: A faster peak, day 5 versus 15, was reached by the weaker secondary response. High-abundance clonotypes from the bulk population could contaminate FACS-sorted repertoires.

The sequence derives from a man aged 25-40 years who received the YFV17D yellow fever vaccine. Sequencing was performed on CD8+ T cells sorted from PBMCs, taken 15 days after the yellow fever booster vaccination. This sequence joins TRBV7-6 and TRBJ2-3; no reliable D call. In nucleotides, the CDR3 is TGTGCCAGCAGCTTCCTGACAGATACGCAGTATTTT. Amino acids: CASSFLTDTQYF.